This is a list of T cell receptor beta chains from one sample in a study of early T cells in non-severe SARS-CoV-2 infection. TCRdb ran MiXCR on the 5' RACE reads and lists one entry per CDR3 protein. The data show 25,000 to 35,000 distinct CDR3 sequences, 4% to 5.5% seen once. The source material was whole blood. These TCRs come from an adult who was a healthcare worker with PCR-confirmed SARS-CoV-2 infection or an uninfected control (not recorded which). The CDR3 runs from the conserved cysteine through the conserved F or W. A D gene is named only where the DNA matches it firmly. The size entry is marked missing in some rows and otherwise reads once, few, many or a size class.

d_gene: NA; j_gene: TRBJ2-5; abundance: few; v_gene: TRBV7-3; CDR3nt: TGTGCCAGCAGCCGGGACATTCAAGAGACCCAGTACTTC; CDR3aa: CASSRDIQETQYF
d_gene: NA; j_gene: TRBJ1-1; abundance: NA; v_gene: TRBV2; CDR3nt: TGTGCCAGCAGCGAGGAGATGAACACTGAAGCTTTCTTT; CDR3aa: CASSEEMNTEAFF
d_gene: NA; j_gene: TRBJ2-1; abundance: NA; v_gene: TRBV12-3/TRBV12-4; CDR3nt: TGTGCCAGCAGTTTCCTTGTTGAGCAGTTCTTC; CDR3aa: CASSFLVEQFF
d_gene: NA; j_gene: TRBJ1-6; abundance: NA; v_gene: TRBV27; CDR3nt: TGTGCCAGCGCCCCGGAGGGGAATTCACCCCTCCACTTT; CDR3aa: CASAPEGNSPLHF
d_gene: NA; j_gene: TRBJ2-5; abundance: NA; v_gene: TRBV5-6; CDR3nt: TGTGCCAGCAGCTTGGAGGCAGGCCGGGCGGAGACCCAGTACTTC; CDR3aa: CASSLEAGRAETQYF
d_gene: TRBD1; j_gene: TRBJ2-3; abundance: many; v_gene: TRBV7-9; CDR3nt: TGTGCCAGCAGCTCGACAGGGGCGGCAGATACGCAGTATTTT; CDR3aa: CASSSTGAADTQYF
d_gene: NA; j_gene: TRBJ1-1; abundance: many; v_gene: TRBV10-3; CDR3nt: TGTGCCATCAGTGGGGCAGGGGATAACACTGAAGCTTTCTTT; CDR3aa: CAISGAGDNTEAFF
d_gene: TRBD2; j_gene: TRBJ2-7; abundance: many; v_gene: TRBV5-6; CDR3nt: TGTGCCAGCAGCTTGGCCGGACTAGCGAGCGCCTACGAGCAGTACTTC; CDR3aa: CASSLAGLASAYEQYF
d_gene: TRBD1; j_gene: TRBJ1-1; abundance: many; v_gene: TRBV19; CDR3nt: TGTGCCAGTATGGACAGGGTGGCGGCTTTCTTT; CDR3aa: CASMDRVAAFF
d_gene: TRBD1; j_gene: TRBJ2-7; abundance: few; v_gene: TRBV27; CDR3nt: TGTGCCAGCAGTATACGGGACAGAGCCTACGAGCAGTACTTC; CDR3aa: CASSIRDRAYEQYF
d_gene: NA; j_gene: TRBJ2-7; abundance: NA; v_gene: TRBV7-9; CDR3nt: TGTGCCAGCAGCTTGGAGGGACAGATCTACGAGCAGTACTTC; CDR3aa: CASSLEGQIYEQYF
d_gene: NA; j_gene: TRBJ1-4; abundance: many; v_gene: TRBV7-9; CDR3nt: TGTGCCAGCAGCTTAATCGCAACTAATGAAAAACTGTTTTTT; CDR3aa: CASSLIATNEKLFF
d_gene: TRBD1; j_gene: TRBJ1-1; abundance: many; v_gene: TRBV6-4; CDR3nt: TGTGCCAGCAGTGGGACAGGGGAAATGTCGATGTACACTGAAGCTTTCTTT; CDR3aa: CASSGTGEMSMYTEAFF
d_gene: NA; j_gene: TRBJ2-5; abundance: many; v_gene: TRBV20-1; CDR3nt: TGCAGTGCTAGACAGACAGCTCAAGAGACCCAGTACTTC; CDR3aa: CSARQTAQETQYF
d_gene: NA; j_gene: TRBJ2-1; abundance: many; v_gene: TRBV29-1; CDR3nt: TGCAGCGTTGGACTCACCTTTGGCAATGAGCAGTTCTTC; CDR3aa: CSVGLTFGNEQFF
d_gene: TRBD2; j_gene: TRBJ2-5; abundance: many; v_gene: TRBV6-2/TRBV6-3; CDR3nt: TGTGCCAGCAGCAGGACTAGCGGGGGGGCCCACCAAGAGACCCAGTACTTC; CDR3aa: CASSRTSGGAHQETQYF
d_gene: NA; j_gene: TRBJ2-7; abundance: many; v_gene: TRBV11-2; CDR3nt: TGTGCCAGCAGCTTAAAGTGGGAGCAGTACTTC; CDR3aa: CASSLKWEQYF
d_gene: NA; j_gene: TRBJ1-1; abundance: NA; v_gene: TRBV29-1; CDR3nt: TGCAGCGTTGAAGGAGTCGGTACGAGGACTGAAGCTTTCTTT; CDR3aa: CSVEGVGTRTEAFF
d_gene: TRBD1; j_gene: TRBJ1-1; abundance: many; v_gene: TRBV11-2; CDR3nt: TGTGCCAGCAGCTCTCGACAGGGTGAAGCCACTGAAGCTTTCTTT; CDR3aa: CASSSRQGEATEAFF
d_gene: NA; j_gene: TRBJ1-1; abundance: many; v_gene: TRBV20-1; CDR3nt: TGCAGTGCTAGAGATGGCCCACCAAGGTGGGGCACTGAAGCTTTCTTT; CDR3aa: CSARDGPPRWGTEAFF
d_gene: NA; j_gene: TRBJ2-7; abundance: many; v_gene: TRBV27; CDR3nt: TGTGCCAGCATGCAGGGCCCCTACGAGCAGTACTTC; CDR3aa: CASMQGPYEQYF
d_gene: NA; j_gene: TRBJ2-4; abundance: few; v_gene: TRBV30; CDR3nt: TGTGCCTACCGCTCCTACGGGACCAACATTCAGTACTTC; CDR3aa: CAYRSYGTNIQYF
d_gene: TRBD1; j_gene: TRBJ2-7; abundance: NA; v_gene: TRBV10-2; CDR3nt: TGCGCCAGCACCCGAGGCCGGGACAGGGAGTACGAGCAGTACTTC; CDR3aa: CASTRGRDREYEQYF
d_gene: NA; j_gene: TRBJ1-1; abundance: NA; v_gene: TRBV25-1; CDR3nt: TGTGCCAGCAGGGGCCCTTACACTGAAGCTTTCTTT; CDR3aa: CASRGPYTEAFF
d_gene: NA; j_gene: TRBJ1-5; abundance: many; v_gene: TRBV19; CDR3nt: TGTGCCAGTAAGGTCTGGGGCGATGCTTTCAATCAGCCCCAGCATTTT; CDR3aa: CASKVWGDAFNQPQHF
d_gene: NA; j_gene: TRBJ1-2; abundance: many; v_gene: TRBV10-3; CDR3nt: TGTGCCATCAGGCATACAGGGTGGGGACAAGGCTATGGCTACACCTTC; CDR3aa: CAIRHTGWGQGYGYTF
d_gene: NA; j_gene: TRBJ1-5; abundance: NA; v_gene: TRBV19; CDR3nt: TGTGCCAGTAGTACCCTGGTACAGGAGATGGGAAATCAGCCCCAGCATTTT; CDR3aa: CASSTLVQEMGNQPQHF
d_gene: NA; j_gene: TRBJ2-3; abundance: many; v_gene: TRBV9; CDR3nt: TGTGCCAGCAGCGTAGCCCTATCGACAGATACGCAGTATTTT; CDR3aa: CASSVALSTDTQYF
d_gene: NA; j_gene: TRBJ2-1; abundance: many; v_gene: TRBV6-5; CDR3nt: TGTGCCAGCAGTTACTCGGGGGGTCTCTCCTACAATGAGCAGTTCTTC; CDR3aa: CASSYSGGLSYNEQFF
d_gene: NA; j_gene: TRBJ2-6; abundance: NA; v_gene: TRBV5-4; CDR3nt: TGTGCCAGCAGCTTCGGCGGAGATGGTTCTGGGGCCAACGTCCTGACTTTC; CDR3aa: CASSFGGDGSGANVLTF
d_gene: TRBD1; j_gene: TRBJ2-2; abundance: NA; v_gene: TRBV3-1; CDR3nt: TGTGCCAGCAGCCCCCGGACAGGAAGGACCGGGGAGCTGTTTTTT; CDR3aa: CASSPRTGRTGELFF
d_gene: NA; j_gene: TRBJ2-3; abundance: many; v_gene: TRBV19; CDR3nt: TGTGCCAGTAGTATAGATTCGGCCCGAACGCAGTATTTT; CDR3aa: CASSIDSARTQYF
d_gene: NA; j_gene: TRBJ2-1; abundance: many; v_gene: TRBV5-1; CDR3nt: TGCGCCAGCAGCTTGGAAGGGTACAATGACCAGTTCTTC; CDR3aa: CASSLEGYNDQFF
d_gene: NA; j_gene: TRBJ2-5; abundance: few; v_gene: TRBV7-9; CDR3nt: TGTGCCAGCGATAGATCAGACCAAGAGACCCAGTACTTC; CDR3aa: CASDRSDQETQYF
d_gene: NA; j_gene: TRBJ1-1; abundance: many; v_gene: TRBV11-3; CDR3nt: TGTGCCAGCAGCCACAGGGAGGGCACTGAAGCTTTCTTT; CDR3aa: CASSHREGTEAFF
d_gene: NA; j_gene: TRBJ2-1; abundance: few; v_gene: TRBV5-1; CDR3nt: TGCGCCAGCAGACGGGACTCCTACAATGAGCAGTTCTTC; CDR3aa: CASRRDSYNEQFF
d_gene: NA; j_gene: TRBJ1-5; abundance: many; v_gene: TRBV6-1; CDR3nt: TGTGCCAGCATTGGTAGCAATCAGCCCCAGCATTTT; CDR3aa: CASIGSNQPQHF
d_gene: NA; j_gene: TRBJ1-1; abundance: many; v_gene: TRBV16; CDR3nt: TGTGCCAGCAGCCAAGTCTCACCGCGAGATTGGGAGGACACTGAAGCTTTCTTT; CDR3aa: CASSQVSPRDWEDTEAFF
d_gene: TRBD1; j_gene: TRBJ2-7; abundance: medium-sized; v_gene: TRBV7-8; CDR3nt: TGTGCCAGCAGCCCGCGGGGCGGACAGGGCTACGAGCAGTACTTC; CDR3aa: CASSPRGGQGYEQYF
d_gene: TRBD1; j_gene: TRBJ1-4; abundance: many; v_gene: TRBV6-1; CDR3nt: TGTGCCAGCAGTGAAGACTCGGTCAGGGGGCGCGATGAAAAACTGTTTTTT; CDR3aa: CASSEDSVRGRDEKLFF
d_gene: NA; j_gene: TRBJ1-4; abundance: NA; v_gene: TRBV5-1; CDR3nt: TGCGCCAGCAGTGCCAATAATGAAAAACTGTTTTTT; CDR3aa: CASSANNEKLFF
d_gene: NA; j_gene: TRBJ2-7; abundance: NA; v_gene: TRBV5-1; CDR3nt: TGCGCCAGCAGCTCAGAGCGGACAGTTGAGGGGGTCTTCTACGAGCAGTACTTC; CDR3aa: CASSSERTVEGVFYEQYF
d_gene: NA; j_gene: TRBJ1-1; abundance: many; v_gene: TRBV12-3/TRBV12-4; CDR3nt: TGTGCCAGCAGTTTTAGTGGGGGGAGGAACACTGAAGCTTTCTTT; CDR3aa: CASSFSGGRNTEAFF